The 10 T cell receptor beta chains below come from one sample, sequenced in a study of blood T cells in healthy people across ages. A sample-barcoded 5' primer and a J-beta primer mix were used in a second PCR of roughly 7 to 11 cycles. TCRdb reanalysed the 5' RACE reads using MiXCR and keeps one entry per CDR3 protein. The sample lists about 970,000 distinct CDR3 sequences; around 54% were seen once. The source material was blood. These TCRs come from an older woman in good health.

This rearrangement joins TRBV20-1 to TRBJ2-7, with 13 bases that match TRBD2. This CDR3 has 16 residues. Unmatched junction bases numbered 5, after V lost 0 bases and J lost 3 bases. The germline V gene encodes CDR1 DFQATT and CDR2 SNEGSKA (reference sequence). DNA of the CDR3: TGCAGTGCTAGAGATCCCCGGACTAGCGGGAGCTACGAGCAGTACTTC. Translated, it gives CSARDPRTSGSYEQYF.

The chain links TRBV29-1 to TRBJ1-2, with 7 nucleotides matching TRBD1. The germline CDR1 and CDR2 sequences are SQVTM and ANQGSEA. The CDR3 has 12 residues. After removal of 5 bases from V and 7 bases from J, the junction contained 7 bases not matched to a gene. The chain's CDR3 is CSVSSTGFGYTF. The CDR3 coding sequence is TGCAGCGTTAGTTCGACAGGGTTTGGCTACACCTTC.

The J gene is TRBJ2-5, the V gene TRBV2; TRBD1 matches at 8 bases. V dropped 5 bases and J dropped 5; count of bases not matched to a gene: 10. Germline CDR1 and CDR2: SNHLY and FYNNEI. This CDR3 contains 15 residues. DNA for the CDR3: TGTGCCAGCAGTTATACCAGGGGGCTGGGGGAGACCCAGTACTTC. As protein: CASSYTRGLGETQYF.

The table lists this clonotype with a few counts. V is TRBV4-1 and J is TRBJ2-1; a possible D gene is TRBD2 (6 bases). The V gene's germline CDR1 is MGHRA and CDR2 YSYEKL. Trimming took 3 bases from V and 6 from J, leaving 21 bases between them. This CDR3 is 17 amino acids long. Written as DNA, the CDR3 is TGCGCCAGCAGCCACCACCCTGGGAGGTCAGTCAGCAATGAGCAGTTCTTC. This encodes CASSHHPGRSVSNEQFF.

As for this clonotype: The CDR3 end shows no conserved phenylalanine or tryptophan, and so a read error is likely. No DNA is shown, since the ends of the CDR3 on it are uncertain; the CDR3 is the one TCRdb lists. V and J are TRBV12-3 or TRBV12-4 and TRBJ2-1; no check of the table's D call, TRBD1, against the DNA was made. The CDR3 is 15 amino acids long, termini counted. The CDR3 sequence is CATTGIRTGGYTFGS.

The rearrangement joins TRBV14 to TRBJ2-3; D could derive from TRBD1 or TRBD2 (5 bases each). The germline V and J ends were trimmed by 0 bases and 2 bases, with 15 bases remaining between them. The CDR3 runs to 17 residues. Germline CDR1 is SGHDN and CDR2 is FVKESK. The CDR3 protein is CASSQDRLRDHTDTQYF. The CDR3 DNA reads as TGTGCCAGCAGCCAAGACCGGTTGAGGGACCACACAGATACGCAGTATTTT.

V gene TRBV28 combines with J gene TRBJ1-1; D is ambiguous. The germline V gene encodes CDR1 MDHEN and CDR2 SYDVKM. V was pared by 4 bases and J by 6 bases, with 9 bases between. This CDR3 comprises 12 residues. Written as DNA, the CDR3 is TGTGCCAGCAGTTCCGGGCTACCTGAAGCTTTCTTT. It codes for CASSSGLPEAFF. The whole variable domain, filled in from reference TRBV28 and TRBJ1-1, reads DVKVTQSSRYLVKRTGEKVFLECVQDMDHENMFWYRQDPGLGLRLIYFSYDVKMKEKGDIPEGYSVSREKKERFSLILESASTNQTSMYLCASSSGLPEAFFGQGTRLTVV.

This chain connects TRBV7-9 to TRBJ2-6, with a weak D call TRBD2 (5 bases). V was cut by 10 bases and J by 0 bases, with 22 bases left in between. Looked up from germline, CDR1 is SEHNR and CDR2 is FQNEAQ (reference sequence). The length of the CDR3 is 18 residues. Here the CDR3 reads CAITTRAGFSSGANVLTF. The CDR3 nucleotides read TGTGCCATCACGACGAGGGCTGGCTTTTCCTCTGGGGCCAACGTCCTGACTTTC.

The V call is TRBV24-1, the J call TRBJ2-4; perhaps D is TRBD1 or TRBD2 (6 bases each). The J call may be faulty, since TRBJ2-5 better matches the DNA end. This CDR3 contains 14 residues. In germline, CDR1 is KGHDR, CDR2 SFDVKD. The DNA of the CDR3 is TGTGCCACCAGTGATTTTGAGGGGGGAGAGACCCAGTACTTC. It codes for CATSDFEGGETQYF.

In this sample, this clonotype turned up many times. V and J are TRBV6-2 or TRBV6-3 and TRBJ2-7; 8 bases map to TRBD2. Trimming cost V 7 bases and J 3 bases; bases outside gene matches: 8. There are 14 residues in the CDR3. The V gene's germline CDR1 is MNHEY and CDR2 SVGEGT. The CDR3 DNA follows: TGTGCCAGCACCTCGGGGGGGGACCGCTACGAGCAGTACTTC. Translated, it gives CASTSGGDRYEQYF.